These 26 T cell receptor beta chains share one sample of origin, sequenced in a study of T cell responses to AZD1222 COVID-19 vaccine. Generated by immunoSEQ multiplex PCR, the TCRdb table keeps only in-frame clones and is missing some. The repertoire consists of over 100,000 clones, with 90% occurring once and the leading ten covering 6.9%. Sequencing used peripheral blood, obtained on day 0 of AZD1222 vaccination. These receptors all stem from an adult in good health.

The chain is built from TRBV7-9 and TRBJ2-1; the match to TRBD1 covers 7 bases. Germline V CDR1 and CDR2: SEHNR, FQNEAQ (reference sequence). This CDR3 has 12 amino acids. V shed 5 bases and J 10 bases; nucleotides not matched to a gene: 5. In DNA, the CDR3 is TGTGCCAGCAGCCGCTCGGACAGGGAGCAGTTCTTC. As protein: CASSRSDREQFF.

The chain employs TRBV11-2 and TRBJ1-2; the D gene is possibly TRBD1 (5 bases). This CDR3 has 15 residues. Germline CDR1 is SGHAT and CDR2 is FQNNGV. Trimming removed 2 bases at V and 4 bases at J, with 14 bases between. The CDR3 is CASSLFGDGAYGYTF. CDR3 sequence (DNA): TGTGCCAGCAGCTTATTTGGGGACGGGGCCTATGGCTACACCTTC.

The gene calls are TRBV6-5 and TRBJ1-5; possibly TRBD1 for D (6 bases). CDR1 is MNHEY and CDR2 is SVGAGI in the germline V gene. V was trimmed by 5 bases and J by 9 bases, leaving 20 bases between them. This CDR3 contains 15 residues. The CDR3 DNA is TGTGCCAGCAGTCCCAAACAGGGCCTTGGGTGGCCCCAGCATTTT. This sequence encodes CASSPKQGLGWPQHF.

J is TRBJ2-3 and V is TRBV7-3, with D perhaps matching TRBD2 (5 bases). The CDR3 runs 15 residues. Trimming removed 5 bases at V and 1 base at J, with 13 bases between. CDR1 SGHTA and CDR2 FQGTGA come from the germline V gene. CDR3 bases: TGTGCCAGCAGCCCTGACTATCGTGGCACAGATACGCAGTATTTT. Its translation: CASSPDYRGTDTQYF.

This clone is a singleton in its sample. The gene calls are TRBV19 and TRBJ1-4, with D hard to call. The CDR3 consists of 15 residues. CDR1 and CDR2 from the germline V gene are LNHDA and SQIVND (reference sequence). The V gene lost 9 bases and the J gene lost 5 bases, with 19 bases spanning the gap. In nucleotides, the CDR3 is TGTGCCAGCCCGGAGTTGGTGATGCTCAATGAAAAACTGTTTTTT. The encoded protein is CASPELVMLNEKLFF.

This chain uses TRBV28 with TRBJ1-5; D remains ambiguous. CDR3 length: 13 residues. V dropped 1 base and J dropped 7 bases, with 8 bases sitting between them. In germline, CDR1 is MDHEN, CDR2 SYDVKM. CDR3 DNA: TGTGCCAGCAGTTTATTGGGAACCCAGCCCCAGCATTTT. This encodes CASSLLGTQPQHF.

The chain uses TRBV27 and TRBJ1-1, with 10 bases fitting TRBD1. CDR1 is MNHEY, CDR2 SMNVEV, per germline (reference sequence). Trimming removed 7 bases from V and 2 bases from J; junction bases left unmatched: 22. The CDR3 sequence is 20 residues long. The CDR3 DNA is TGTGCCAGCATATGGCGGGGACAGGGGCTTCCAACCCTAATAAACACTGAAGCTTTCTTT. The encoded protein is CASIWRGQGLPTLINTEAFF.

The rearrangement links TRBV5-5 to TRBJ2-3, with 10 positions matching TRBD2. The CDR3 totals 16 residues. The J segment lost 4 bases and the V segment lost 6 bases, leaving 11 bases of the junction unmatched. Germline CDR1 is SGHKS and CDR2 is YYEKEE (reference sequence). In nucleotides, the CDR3 is TGTGCCAGCAAACCTCGGTCCAGCGGGGGGGCAGATACGCAGTATTTT. It codes for CASKPRSSGGADTQYF.

The chain carries TRBV19 and TRBJ1-1; D is undetermined. From germline, CDR1 is LNHDA and CDR2 SQIVND (reference sequence). This CDR3 is built from 11 residues. The V end lost 6 bases, the J end lost 8 bases, and 10 bases lay between the germline ends. This chain's CDR3 is CASRSGYEAFF. The CDR3 region has the DNA TGTGCCAGTAGGTCAGGCTACGAAGCTTTCTTT.

The chain links TRBV18 to TRBJ2-1; 13 positions agree with TRBD2. With V trimmed by 3 bases and J by 0 bases, 11 bases remained unmatched. Germline-derived CDR1 and CDR2 are KGHSH and LQKENI. CDR3 size: 20 residues. The CDR3 coding sequence is TGTGCCAGCTCACCTCCGGGACTAGCGGGGCCGAGGGGCTCCTACAATGAGCAGTTCTTC. This sequence encodes CASSPPGLAGPRGSYNEQFF. The whole variable domain, remainder taken from reference TRBV18 and TRBJ2-1, is NAGVMQNPRHLVRRRGQEARLRCSPMKGHSHVYWYRQLPEEGLKFMVYLQKENIIDESGMPKERFSAEFPKEGPSILRIQQVVRGDSAAYFCASSPPGLAGPRGSYNEQFFGPGTRLTVL.

V usage is TRBV28 and J usage is TRBJ1-6; D not resolved. The V end lost 5 bases, the J end lost 6 bases, and 8 bases lay between the germline ends. Germline CDR1 MDHEN, CDR2 SYDVKM. The CDR3 has 13 amino acids. The CDR3: CASSVIANSPLHF. The CDR3 DNA sequence: TGTGCCAGCAGTGTCATAGCTAATTCACCCCTCCACTTT.

The V gene is TRBV14, the J gene TRBJ2-1; D is perhaps TRBD2 (6 bases). From germline, CDR1 is SGHDN and CDR2 FVKESK. Trimming shortened V by 2 bases and J by 3 bases, and 8 bases separated the two germline ends. This CDR3 has 14 amino acids. The chain's CDR3 is CASSQLADYNEQFF. The CDR3 DNA reads TGTGCCAGCAGCCAATTAGCGGACTACAATGAGCAGTTCTTC.

The chain has TRBV5-6 and TRBJ2-7; 7 nucleotides line up with TRBD1. CDR1 SGHDT and CDR2 YYEEEE come from the germline V gene. CDR3 length equals 13 residues. With 5 bases clipped from V and 0 bases from J, the junction kept 2 bases outside the gene matches. The CDR3 loop reads CASRGTASYEQYF. CDR3 bases: TGTGCCAGCAGGGGGACAGCCTCCTACGAGCAGTACTTC.

J is TRBJ1-2 and V is TRBV28, with 7 positions matching TRBD1. From germline, CDR1 is MDHEN and CDR2 SYDVKM. The CDR3 runs to 13 residues. The V segment lost 7 bases and the J segment 2 bases; nucleotides outside the gene matches: 4. The CDR3: CASKLQGNYGYTF. CDR3 bases: TGTGCCAGCAAACTACAGGGGAACTATGGCTACACCTTC.

V is TRBV2 and J is TRBJ2-7; a possible D gene is TRBD2 (5 bases). CDR3 length equals 15 residues. V dropped 5 bases and J dropped 3 bases, with 17 bases sitting between them. Per germline, CDR1 SNHLY and CDR2 FYNNEI. The CDR3 DNA reads as TGTGCCAGCAGTCTTGGGAGCCAGGCGAGCTACGAGCAGTACTTC. This codes for CASSLGSQASYEQYF.

The rearrangement joins TRBV10-3 to TRBJ1-2; TRBD1 might be the D (6 bases). This CDR3 has 13 residues. Germline-derived CDR1 and CDR2 are ENHRY and SYGVKD. V lost 4 bases and J 6 bases, leaving 12 bases between the germline ends. The CDR3 DNA is TGTGCCATCAGTGCAAGAGGGGGAGATGGCTACACCTTC. It translates to CAISARGGDGYTF.

The CDR3 loop reads CASSLVWQSANYGYTF. The CDR3 coding sequence is TGTGCCAGCAGCTTGGTTTGGCAGAGCGCTAACTATGGCTACACCTTC. This chain connects TRBV5-8 to TRBJ1-2; D unclear. Trimming took off 0 bases at V and 0 bases at J, with 12 bases between the two ends. Per the germline V gene, CDR1 is SGHTS and CDR2 is YDEGEE. There are 16 residues in the CDR3.

The genes are TRBV5-1 and TRBJ1-2; perhaps TRBD1 as D (6 bases). CDR1 and CDR2 (germline): SGHRS, YFSETQ. The CDR3 extends over 16 amino acids. V dropped 4 bases and J dropped 3 bases, with 19 bases sitting between them. The CDR3 region has the DNA TGCGCCAGCAGCCCACAACAGGGACCCCTTGACTATGGCTACACCTTC. This sequence encodes CASSPQQGPLDYGYTF.

This chain connects TRBV18 to TRBJ2-7, with D perhaps TRBD2 (6 bases). CDR3 size: 12 residues. Germline-derived CDR1 and CDR2 are KGHSH and LQKENI. V shed 5 bases and J shed 7 bases, with 12 bases lying between them. CDR3 in DNA: TGTGCCAGCTCATTACTAGCTCGTGAGCAGTACTTC. The encoded protein is CASSLLAREQYF.

This rearrangement joins TRBV6-5 to TRBJ2-3, with 14 positions matching TRBD2. The CDR3 is 15 residues long. The junction had 4 bases not matched to a gene; V was cut back by 7 bases and J by 4 bases. CDR1 is MNHEY and CDR2 is SVGAGI in the germline V gene. This chain's CDR3 is CASKRTSGGSDTQYF. CDR3 DNA sequence: TGTGCCAGCAAAAGGACTAGCGGGGGGTCAGATACGCAGTATTTT.

The V call is TRBV7-9, the J call TRBJ2-7, with a weak D call TRBD2 (5 bases). From germline, CDR1 is SEHNR and CDR2 FQNEAQ (reference sequence). V was pared by 4 bases and J by 2 bases, with 15 bases between. The CDR3 is made up of 15 amino acids. DNA of the CDR3: TGTGCCAGCAGCTCGTCGGGGAGTATAGCCTACGAGCAGTACTTC. This codes for CASSSSGSIAYEQYF.

The chain couples TRBV30 to TRBJ1-5; no clear D. This CDR3 contains 14 residues. Germline V gives CDR1 GTSNPN, CDR2 SVGIG (reference sequence). The V gene lost 0 bases and the J gene lost 4 bases, with 10 bases spanning the gap. CDR3 loop: CAWSVGVGNQPQHF. For the CDR3, the DNA is TGTGCCTGGAGTGTAGGAGTAGGGAATCAGCCCCAGCATTTT.

The chain recombines TRBV29-1 with TRBJ1-2; D may be TRBD1 (5 bases). The CDR3 loop spans 13 amino acids. V lost 7 bases and J 7 bases, leaving 19 bases between the germline ends. Looked up from germline, CDR1 is SQVTM and CDR2 is ANQGSEA. CDR3 in DNA: TGCAGCGCCCCCCTTGGACACCTGTCTGGCTACACCTTC. This translates into CSAPLGHLSGYTF.

This sequence joins TRBV5-4 and TRBJ1-3; no clear D. The CDR3 runs to 15 residues. Germline V lookup: CDR1 SGHNT, CDR2 YYREEE (reference sequence). V lost 0 bases, J lost 4 bases, and 11 bases lay in between. The DNA of the CDR3 is TGTGCCAGCAGCTTGGCCGGCAGTACGGGAAACACCATATATTTT. It encodes CASSLAGSTGNTIYF.

The sample holds one count of this clone. V is TRBV28 and J is TRBJ1-4, with 9 positions matching TRBD1. The CDR3 is made up of 14 amino acids. Germline V gene sequence: CDR1 MDHEN, CDR2 SYDVKM. Trimming removed 7 bases from V and 11 bases from J; junction bases left unmatched: 11. CDR3 in amino acids: CASTVRTGGGKLFF. The CDR3 region has the DNA TGTGCCAGCACCGTGAGAACAGGGGGCGGGAAACTGTTTTTT.

The chain joins TRBV7-3 to TRBJ2-1, with 9 bases fitting TRBD2. The CDR3 loop spans 16 amino acids. V shed 5 bases and J 6 bases; nucleotides not matched to a gene: 11. Per germline, CDR1 SGHTA and CDR2 FQGTGA. Here the CDR3 DNA reads TGTGCCAGCAGCGCCCAGCCCTCGGGACTAGCCAATGAGCAGTTCTTC. It encodes CASSAQPSGLANEQFF.